The rows below give T cell receptor beta chains drawn from one sample of a study of Ad26.COV2.S vaccination and SARS-CoV-2 variants. Method: immunoSEQ multiplex PCR; TCRdb's copy keeps in-frame clones and lacks some. The sample records hundreds of thousands of clones, around 90% being singletons. Sequences were derived from peripheral blood, sampled in a trial of Ad26.COV2.S vaccine versus placebo. The receptors stem from a person aged 18 to 59 who received the Ad26.COV2.S COVID-19 vaccine or a placebo. Both conserved end residues are trimmed from each CDR3.

V gene: TRBV2
CDR3 protein: ASKGPTGGGETQY

V gene: TRBV5-4
CDR3 protein: ASSSDRGGLF

V gene: TRBV27
CDR3 protein: ASGKMNTEAF

V gene: TRBV7-2
CDR3 protein: ASSKDRGSTEAF

V gene: TRBV9
CDR3 protein: ASSPPGTGFTGELF

V gene: TRBV19
CDR3 protein: ASSALTGNYGYT

V gene: TRBV18
CDR3 protein: ASSQTGSYEQY

V gene: TRBV3-1/TRBV3-2
CDR3 protein: ASSQGQGQNTGELF

V gene: TRBV4-2
CDR3 protein: ASSQETVSTNEKLF

V gene: TRBV5-4
CDR3 protein: ASSPLPGLVSTGELF

V gene: TRBV6-5
CDR3 protein: ASSYSVRENEAF

V gene: TRBV19
CDR3 protein: ASSTGYEQY

V gene: TRBV11-3
CDR3 protein: ASSFSIGGNTDTQY

V gene: TRBV19
CDR3 protein: ASTTGQNIQY

V gene: TRBV4-2
CDR3 protein: ASSQVGTVSYEQY

V gene: TRBV27
CDR3 protein: ASSLSPLPNTGELF

V gene: TRBV9
CDR3 protein: ASSPGQVEAF

V gene: TRBV18
CDR3 protein: ASSQLSGTGGTEAF

V gene: TRBV4-3
CDR3 protein: ASSQVRNSEAF

V gene: TRBV7-8
CDR3 protein: ASSFFNTGELF

V gene: TRBV30
CDR3 protein: AWSVGRGLPGELF

V gene: TRBV6-1
CDR3 protein: ASSEGPGGSGANVLT

V gene: TRBV11-2
CDR3 protein: ASSLTAIRAGPSYEQY

V gene: TRBV5-4
CDR3 protein: ASSEPGQGAFNEQF

V gene: TRBV5-1
CDR3 protein: ASSYRDRPDTQY

V gene: TRBV7-2
CDR3 protein: ASSRQGDGYT

V gene: TRBV9
CDR3 protein: ASSVDGGLDTQY

V gene: TRBV30
CDR3 protein: AWRQGGAQY

V gene: TRBV10-2
CDR3 protein: ASGLAGTDTQY

V gene: TRBV7-2
CDR3 protein: ASSLAPGTKTQY

V gene: TRBV5-1
CDR3 protein: ASSLSFPADTQY